This TCR beta chain derives from a study of cytomegalovirus exposure and HLA in healthy donors. Study background: Assignment to the Caucasian-associated ancestry cluster applied to more than 75% of the approximately 400 genotyped donors.

Trimming shortened V by 4 bases and J by 8 bases, and 8 bases separated the two germline ends. This CDR3 comprises 11 residues. Germline CDR1 and CDR2: MGHRA and YSYEKL. PCR was performed using 60 Vbeta and 13 Jbeta primers. The protocol was immunoSEQ multiplex PCR, while the TCRdb copy is restricted to in-frame clones and leaves out a portion. The table shows around 120,000 clones, with 81% occurring only once. Concerning this clone itself: The antigen is not known.

Whole-study results and caveats: Investigators reported over 150 TCR beta chains as tied to cytomegalovirus. The authors considered a cluster of highly shared sequence variants likely to be a sequencing artifact. A few of the chains that were CMV-associated were confirmed in vitro to be specific for CMV antigens.

The TCR sequence derives from a woman in her 30s in good health and CMV-seronegative. Sequenced sample: PBMCs. This chain connects TRBV4-1 to TRBJ1-1; D uncertain. CDR3 region: CASSLRGEAFF. CDR3 sequence (DNA): TGCGCCAGCAGCCTTAGAGGGGAAGCTTTCTTT.